This T cell receptor (beta chain) appears in the sequencing data of a study of breast tumors, draining lymph nodes, adjacent tissues. TCRdb analysed the multiplex PCR reads with MiXCR anew, one entry per CDR3 protein. The data show some 170,000 distinct CDR3 sequences, approximately 30% seen once. Germline CDR1 reads MNHEY; CDR2 reads SMNVEV (reference sequence). This CDR3 comprises 15 residues. V was pared by 6 bases and J by 7 bases, with 18 bases between. Samples came from axillary lymph nodes draining the breast cancer. The TCR sequence derives from a female donor with breast cancer. Some clones in this sample may be carry-over from other donors' samples. What was sequenced was axillary lymph node tissue. This chain connects TRBV27 to TRBJ1-4; D might be TRBD1 (6 bases). The CDR3 nucleotides are TGTGCCAGCAGGGGCCGGACGGGGGCTAGTGAAAAACTGTTTTTT. This gives the protein CASRGRTGASEKLFF.